This T cell receptor beta chain stems from a study of cytomegalovirus exposure and HLA in healthy donors. Study-level information: From about 170 million T cells, an earlier analysis saw 120 million or so unique TCR beta sequences.

In germline, CDR1 is SGDLS, CDR2 YYNGEE. The CDR3 loop spans 15 amino acids. V lost 0 bases to trimming and J lost 5 bases; unmatched junction nucleotides: 4. Findings of the study overall: Later analysis associated a missense DCLRE1C variant with TCR beta V- and J-gene trimming.

Primers for the PCR totalled 60 Vbeta and 13 Jbeta. The table came from immunoSEQ multiplex PCR; TCRdb's copy has only in-frame clones and leaves some out. This sample's table reports around 120,000 clones. In the case of this clone: The antigen is not known.

The chain is built from TRBV9 and TRBJ1-4, with TRBD1 matching 7 bases. The material sequenced was PBMCs. The clonotype comes from a young man in good health and CMV-seronegative. DNA for the CDR3: TGTGCCAGCAGCGTAGCCGGGACAGAGAATGAAAAACTGTTTTTT. Its protein is CASSVAGTENEKLFF.